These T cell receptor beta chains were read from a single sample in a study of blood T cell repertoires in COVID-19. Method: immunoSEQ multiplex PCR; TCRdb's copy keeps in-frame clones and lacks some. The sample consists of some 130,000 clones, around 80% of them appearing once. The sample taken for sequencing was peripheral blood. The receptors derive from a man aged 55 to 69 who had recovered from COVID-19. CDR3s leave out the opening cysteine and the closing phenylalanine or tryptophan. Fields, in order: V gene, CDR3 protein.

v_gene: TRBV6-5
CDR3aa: ASGGGQDTQY

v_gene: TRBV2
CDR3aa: ASSVEGSGYEQY

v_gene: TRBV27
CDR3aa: ASSPGDFTDTQY

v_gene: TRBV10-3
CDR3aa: AINGDGSGNSPLH

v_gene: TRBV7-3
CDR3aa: ASSLAGRYNEQF

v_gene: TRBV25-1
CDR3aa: ASSSSGGIYEQY

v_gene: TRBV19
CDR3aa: ASSRTANYGYT

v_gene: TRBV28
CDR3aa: ASSPANREYNSPLH

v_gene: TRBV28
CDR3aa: ASSPAGQDHLAF

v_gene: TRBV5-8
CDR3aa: ASGTGDLEVYEQY

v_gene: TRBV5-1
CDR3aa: ASSLAGVSGNTIY

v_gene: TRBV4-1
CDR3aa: ASSLTQGSSGNTIY

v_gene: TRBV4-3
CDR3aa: ASSQGWQGSYEQY

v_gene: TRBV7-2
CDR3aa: ASSLVGAQGNQPQH

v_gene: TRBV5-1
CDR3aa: ASSAQGERETQY

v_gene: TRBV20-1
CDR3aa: SATGGVAAF

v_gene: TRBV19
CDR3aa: ASGEWAQPNSPLH

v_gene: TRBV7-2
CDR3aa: ASSLGTSGIGEQY

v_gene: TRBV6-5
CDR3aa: ASSRGGGIDTEAF

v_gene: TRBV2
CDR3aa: ASSPGLAGGSYEQY